Presented here are 9 T cell receptor beta chains from one specimen sequenced in a study of T-cell reconstitution after alpha-beta-depleted transplantation in children. Unique molecular identifiers were incorporated into the prepared TCRbeta library. TCRdb processed the PCR reads anew with MiXCR; each CDR3 protein has one entry. The sample holds around 94,000 distinct CDR3 sequences, 7% to 8% seen once. The sample here was PBMCs, taken before TCRalphabeta/CD19-depleted stem cell transplant. These receptors originate from a boy aged 2 to 10 with acute lymphoblastic leukemia, due to receive a stem cell transplant.

This clonotype was recorded at least ten times. J is TRBJ2-1 and V is TRBV10-3, with 10 bases lining up with TRBD2. The germline V gene has CDR1 ENHRY and CDR2 SYGVKD. This CDR3 contains 15 residues. J gave up 4 bases and V 10 bases, and 10 bases lay outside the gene matches. The CDR3 nucleotides read TGTGCCACCTGGACTAGCGGAATCGCTTACAATGAGCAGTTCTTC. Translating gives CATWTSGIAYNEQFF.

This clonotype was seen repeatedly, ten times or more. The J gene is TRBJ2-3, the V gene TRBV29-1, with a tentative D call TRBD1 (6 bases). Germline assignment: CDR1 SQVTM and CDR2 ANQGSEA. This CDR3 region has 13 residues. Deletions cut 4 bases from V and 2 bases from J, with 10 bases between. Written as DNA, the CDR3 is TGCAGCGTTGCAGGGGCCACCACAGATACGCAGTATTTT. Its translation: CSVAGATTDTQYF.

In its sample, this clonotype was seen a few times. This chain uses TRBV9 with TRBJ2-7; no definite D call. This CDR3 spans 11 amino acids. The V gene lost 0 bases and the J gene lost 5 bases, with 3 bases spanning the gap. CDR1 is SGDLS, CDR2 YYNGEE, per germline. CDR3 in amino acids: CASSVVHEQYF. The DNA for the CDR3 is TGTGCCAGCAGCGTAGTTCACGAGCAGTACTTC.

This clonotype was detected only a few times. V and J are TRBV7-2 and TRBJ1-1, with 8 bases that match TRBD1. V was clipped by 5 bases and J by 5 bases; unmatched bases: 7. Germline-derived CDR1 and CDR2 are SGHTA and FQGNSA. The CDR3 contains 14 residues. Here the CDR3 DNA reads TGTGCCAGCAGCCGAGACAGGGGCTGGACTGAAGCTTTCTTT. It yields the protein CASSRDRGWTEAFF.

Only a few counts were recorded for this clonotype. The chain combines TRBV29-1 with TRBJ2-2; D remains unclear. The CDR3 is 13 residues long. The V and J ends lost 1 base and 0 bases respectively, with 3 bases between them. Germline V gene lookup returns CDR1 SQVTM and CDR2 ANQGSEA. CDR3 bases: TGCAGCGTTGAAGTTCCGAACACCGGGGAGCTGTTTTTT. Translating gives CSVEVPNTGELFF.

By share, this clonotype ranks as medium-sized (0.01 to 0.1%). This rearrangement joins TRBV9 to TRBJ1-1; no firm D call. Germline V CDR1 and CDR2: SGDLS, YYNGEE. V shed 1 base and J shed 0 bases, with 4 bases lying between them. The CDR3 has 13 amino acids. DNA of the CDR3: TGTGCCAGCAGCGTAATCATGAACACTGAAGCTTTCTTT. Amino acids: CASSVIMNTEAFF.

This clonotype was observed at least ten times. This chain connects TRBV9 to TRBJ2-7; TRBD2 matches 7 bases. CDR1 is SGDLS and CDR2 is YYNGEE in the germline V gene. The junction had 4 bases not matched to a gene; V was cut back by 0 bases and J by 1 base. The CDR3 covers 15 residues. This chain's CDR3 is CASSVGLADSYEQYF. CDR3 DNA sequence: TGTGCCAGCAGCGTAGGTCTAGCGGATTCCTACGAGCAGTACTTC.

This clonotype showed up just a few times. The CDR3 DNA reads as TGTGCCAGCAGTCCTAGGACAGGGAGGCCAGAGACCCAGTACTTC. It is translated as CASSPRTGRPETQYF. J is TRBJ2-5 and V is TRBV12-3 or TRBV12-4, with TRBD1 matching 8 bases. The ends lost 5 bases at V and 4 bases at J; junction bases unmatched: 9. The length of the CDR3 is 15 residues.

This clonotype appeared a few times. The DNA for the CDR3 is TGTGCCAGCAGCTTAAAGCGGGGGGGCCTCCTTGAGCAGTTCTTC. This codes for CASSLKRGGLLEQFF. This sequence joins TRBV11-2 and TRBJ2-1; TRBD2 matches at 10 bases. CDR3 size: 15 residues. Germline V gene data show CDR1 as SGHAT and CDR2 as FQNNGV. The V segment lost 2 bases and the J segment 9 bases; nucleotides outside the gene matches: 7.